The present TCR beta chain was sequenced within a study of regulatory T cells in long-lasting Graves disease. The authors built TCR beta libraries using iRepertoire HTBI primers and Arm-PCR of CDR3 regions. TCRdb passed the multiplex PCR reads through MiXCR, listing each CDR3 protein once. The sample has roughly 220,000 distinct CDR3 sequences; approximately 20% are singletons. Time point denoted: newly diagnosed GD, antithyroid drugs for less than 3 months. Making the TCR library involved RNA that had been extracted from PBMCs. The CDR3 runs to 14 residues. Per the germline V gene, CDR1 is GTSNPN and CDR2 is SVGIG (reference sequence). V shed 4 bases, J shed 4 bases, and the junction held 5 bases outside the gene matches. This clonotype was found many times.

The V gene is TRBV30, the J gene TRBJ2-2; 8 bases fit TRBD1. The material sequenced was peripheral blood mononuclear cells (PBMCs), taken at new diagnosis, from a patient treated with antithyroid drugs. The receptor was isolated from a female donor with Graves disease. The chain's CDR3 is CAWTRQGSTGELFF. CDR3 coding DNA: TGTGCCTGGACCCGACAGGGGTCCACCGGGGAGCTGTTTTTT.